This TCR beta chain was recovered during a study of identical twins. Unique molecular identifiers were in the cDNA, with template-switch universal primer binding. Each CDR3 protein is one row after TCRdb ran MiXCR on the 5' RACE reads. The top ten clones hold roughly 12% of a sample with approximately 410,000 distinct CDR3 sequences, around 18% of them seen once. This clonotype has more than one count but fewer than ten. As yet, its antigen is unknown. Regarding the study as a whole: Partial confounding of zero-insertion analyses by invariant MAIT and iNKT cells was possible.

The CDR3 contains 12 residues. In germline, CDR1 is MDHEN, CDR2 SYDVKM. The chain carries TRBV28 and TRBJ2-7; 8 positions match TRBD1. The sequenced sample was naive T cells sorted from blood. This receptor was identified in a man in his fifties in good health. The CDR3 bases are TGTGGGACCGGGACAGGAGCCTACGAGCAGTACTTC. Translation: CGTGTGAYEQYF.